This TCR beta chain was observed in a study of blood T cell repertoires in COVID-19. Study-wide background: PBMCs, B-cell-depleted T cells, or T cells were the source of the cDNA or gDNA that made up the material.

TCRdb's copy holds only in-frame clones and misses some; the assay was immunoSEQ multiplex PCR. The data contain fewer than 85,000 clones, 70% to 75% of them seen just once; the ten biggest clones take up around 20%. The sample taken for sequencing was peripheral blood. This TCR was sampled from a man between 60 and 70 years old with acute or convalescent COVID-19.

CDR3 sequence: CASSLSGGHTYEQYF. CDR3 DNA: TGTGCCAGCAGCTTAAGCGGAGGCCATACCTACGAGCAGTACTTC. The chain combines TRBV7-3 with TRBJ2-7, with a possible D match to TRBD2 (5 bases). Trimming shortened V by 1 base and J by 2 bases, and 12 bases separated the two germline ends. There are 15 residues in the CDR3. Germline V gives CDR1 SGHTA, CDR2 FQGTGA.